One and the same sample provided the 19 T cell receptor beta chains below, sequenced in a study of T cell responses to AZD1222 COVID-19 vaccine. The data were produced by immunoSEQ multiplex PCR, yet TCRdb's version contains in-frame clones alone and is incomplete. This table has 75,000 to 100,000 clones, approximately 91% appearing once. The source was peripheral blood, collected on day 0 of AZD1222 vaccination. Receptors were obtained from an adult in good health.

This clone was recorded only once. The V call is TRBV4-1, the J call TRBJ1-4; D is uncertain. Trimming cost V 0 bases and J 5 bases, with 7 bases left between them. Germline assignment: CDR1 MGHRA and CDR2 YSYEKL. The CDR3 sequence is 14 residues long. CDR3 region: CASSQEVGNEKLFF. The CDR3 region has the DNA TGCGCCAGCAGCCAAGAGGTAGGGAATGAAAAACTGTTTTTT.

The chain carries TRBV4-2 and TRBJ1-2; 7 nucleotides match TRBD1. Trimming took 0 bases from V and 4 from J; bases not matched to a gene: 5. The germline V gene encodes CDR1 LGHNA and CDR2 YNFKEQ. The CDR3 is made up of 15 amino acids. Written as DNA, the CDR3 is TGTGCCAGCAGCCAAGACACAGGGGTACGCTATGGCTACACCTTC. Amino acid sequence: CASSQDTGVRYGYTF.

The chain couples TRBV11-2 to TRBJ2-1; TRBD2 aligns across 11 bases. This CDR3 is 14 amino acids long. Germline V lookup: CDR1 SGHAT, CDR2 FQNNGV. With 2 bases clipped from V and 9 bases from J, the junction kept 3 bases outside the gene matches. CDR3 in amino acids: CASSLTSGRGEQFF. DNA of the CDR3: TGTGCCAGCAGCTTAACTAGCGGGAGAGGTGAGCAGTTCTTC.

V usage is TRBV19 and J usage is TRBJ2-7, with 7 bases identical to TRBD2. CDR3 length: 15 amino acids. The trim removed 3 bases at V and 0 bases at J, leaving 5 bases unmatched. Germline CDR1 reads LNHDA; CDR2 reads SQIVND (reference sequence). This CDR3 is CASSIRVAGSYEQYF. CDR3 sequence (DNA): TGTGCCAGTAGTATTCGGGTAGCGGGCTCCTACGAGCAGTACTTC.

The chain is built from TRBV28 and TRBJ1-5, with D tentatively TRBD1 (5 bases). V lost 1 base to trimming and J lost 3 bases, with 7 bases between them. The CDR3 has 14 residues. Germline CDR1 MDHEN, CDR2 SYDVKM. The CDR3 DNA reads as TGTGCCAGCAGTTTATCAGGGATCAATCAGCCCCAGCATTTT. As protein: CASSLSGINQPQHF. Based on the CDR3 plus reference TRBV28 and TRBJ1-5, the full variable domain is DVKVTQSSRYLVKRTGEKVFLECVQDMDHENMFWYRQDPGLGLRLIYFSYDVKMKEKGDIPEGYSVSREKKERFSLILESASTNQTSMYLCASSLSGINQPQHFGDGTRLSIL.

The J gene is TRBJ2-7, the V gene TRBV29-1; 7 bases line up with TRBD2. Germline CDR1 and CDR2: SQVTM and ANQGSEA. The CDR3 is 13 amino acids. V shed 5 bases and J 4 bases; nucleotides not matched to a gene: 8. The CDR3 DNA reads as TGCAGCGTTAACGGACTAGGAGGGTACGAGCAGTACTTC. Encoded protein: CSVNGLGGYEQYF.

This chain joins TRBV11-1 and TRBJ2-7; possible D gene TRBD1, 6 bases. The CDR3 covers 14 residues. The ends were cut back, 5 bases at V and 2 bases at J, with 13 bases in the middle. Germline assignment: CDR1 SGHAT and CDR2 FQDESV (reference sequence). The CDR3 sequence is CASSPVGATYEQYF. For the CDR3, the DNA is TGTGCCAGCAGCCCTGTGGGGGCCACCTACGAGCAGTACTTC.

The J gene is TRBJ1-1, the V gene TRBV12-3 or TRBV12-4; TRBD1 matches 10 bases. J was trimmed by 11 bases and V by 4 bases; bases with no gene match: 1. CDR3 size: 11 residues. DNA of the CDR3: TGTGCCAGCAGTTGGGGACAGGGGGCTTTCTTT. Protein product: CASSWGQGAFF.

The CDR3 DNA reads as TGTGCCAGCAGCTTAGGAGACAGCACAGATACGCAGTATTTT. It encodes CASSLGDSTDTQYF. V is TRBV7-9 and J is TRBJ2-3; no clear D gene. Between the trimmed V and J ends, which lost 1 base and 0 bases, there was a span of 5 bases. The germline V gene has CDR1 SEHNR and CDR2 FQNEAQ (reference sequence). This CDR3 contains 14 residues.

V is TRBV27 and J is TRBJ1-2, with a tentative D call TRBD1 (6 bases). The CDR3 totals 14 residues. Germline CDR1 is MNHEY and CDR2 is SMNVEV (reference sequence). V was clipped by 6 bases and J by 4 bases, with 15 bases between them. The CDR3 sequence is CASRPGGLIYGYTF. The CDR3 region has the DNA TGTGCCAGCAGACCGGGGGGGCTTATCTATGGCTACACCTTC.

This chain joins TRBV28 and TRBJ1-1; D is ambiguous. This CDR3 spans 17 amino acids. The V end lost 4 bases, the J end lost 0 bases, and 18 bases lay between the germline ends. Germline V lookup: CDR1 MDHEN, CDR2 SYDVKM. CDR3 residues: CASSSAHPQLMNTEAFF. The CDR3 DNA sequence: TGTGCCAGCAGTTCCGCCCACCCACAGTTAATGAACACTGAAGCTTTCTTT.

The sample holds a few counts of this clone. The CDR3 region is CASSVDPLAGPGELFF. Here the CDR3 DNA reads TGTGCCAGCAGCGTAGATCCCCTAGCGGGGCCCGGGGAGCTGTTTTTT. This chain uses TRBV9 with TRBJ2-2; TRBD2 matches 9 bases. The V gene end was trimmed by 0 bases and the J gene end by 6 bases; junction bases not matched to a gene: 6. The CDR3 covers 16 residues. The germline V gene encodes CDR1 SGDLS and CDR2 YYNGEE.

The chain carries TRBV11-3 and TRBJ2-1; 12 nucleotides align to TRBD2. After removal of 5 bases from V and 10 bases from J, the junction contained 3 bases not matched to a gene. Germline V CDR1 and CDR2: SGHNT, YENEEA. The CDR3 is made up of 13 amino acids. In DNA, the CDR3 is TGTGCCAGCAGCAATCTAGCGGGAGGGGAGCAGTTCTTC. This gives the protein CASSNLAGGEQFF.

This chain uses TRBV7-8 with TRBJ1-1; D gene ambiguous. The CDR3 is 14 amino acids. V was trimmed by 5 bases and J by 4 bases, leaving 14 bases between them. Germline CDR1 reads SGHVS; CDR2 reads FQNEAQ. Here the CDR3 reads CASSTPRGGTEAFF. CDR3 sequence (DNA): TGTGCCAGCAGCACCCCTCGGGGAGGCACTGAAGCTTTCTTT.

V is TRBV30 and J is TRBJ1-2; D remains ambiguous. Trimming cost V 8 bases and J 8 bases, with 15 bases left between them. The CDR3 is 11 amino acids. Germline-derived CDR1 and CDR2 are GTSNPN and SVGIG (reference sequence). CDR3 sequence (DNA): TGTGCCGTGGCCACGGGGAGAGGCTACACCTTC. Protein: CAVATGRGYTF.

This chain joins TRBV6-1 and TRBJ1-6; D gene unclear. Trimming removed 2 bases from V and 9 bases from J, with 11 bases in between. The V gene's germline CDR1 is MNHNS and CDR2 SASEGT. The CDR3 is 14 amino acids. The CDR3 nucleotides are TGTGCCAGCAGTGAAACAAGCCAACCTTCACCCCTCCACTTT. Protein: CASSETSQPSPLHF.

This clone was detected a few times. The V and J genes are TRBV7-9 and TRBJ1-2, with D possibly being TRBD1 (5 bases). Trimming removed 2 bases from V and 6 bases from J, with 16 bases in between. Germline CDR1 is SEHNR and CDR2 is FQNEAQ (reference sequence). The CDR3 contains 15 residues. In DNA, the CDR3 is TGTGCCAGCAGCTTATCAGGGTTCTCTAGGCATGGCTACACCTTC. Amino acids: CASSLSGFSRHGYTF.

The chain joins TRBV4-1 to TRBJ1-2, with a weak D call TRBD1 (6 bases). CDR3 length equals 15 residues. CDR1 is MGHRA, CDR2 YSYEKL, per germline. The V end was cut by 1 base, the J end by 4 bases, with 13 bases between. CDR3 bases: TGCGCCAGCAGCCAAGGGGACAATCAGGTCTATGGCTACACCTTC. Translation gives CASSQGDNQVYGYTF.

The chain employs TRBV28 and TRBJ1-1; D might be TRBD1 (6 bases). With 5 bases removed from V and 1 base from J, the gap between germline ends came to 14 bases. Germline CDR1 reads MDHEN; CDR2 reads SYDVKM. The CDR3 is made up of 15 amino acids. DNA of the CDR3: TGTGCCAGCAGTCAAGCAGGGGCCTCGAACACTGAAGCTTTCTTT. Amino acid sequence: CASSQAGASNTEAFF.